The 15 T cell receptor beta chains presented below share a single source sample, sequenced in a study of tumor-infiltrating lymphocytes in primary liver carcinoma. RNA and DNA were co-extracted from about 19-30 mg of unsorted bulk tissue. A primer matching the constant region was used to make TCR beta cDNA from 450 to 550 ng of total RNA. Each TCR beta library was derived from three nested multiplex PCR rounds that employed slightly modified ARM-PCR. Running roughly 10 cycles apiece, the first two PCR rounds relied on TRBV1-TRBV30 forward primers together with a C-beta reverse primer. TCRdb reprocessed the multiplex PCR reads via MiXCR and lists one record per CDR3 protein. The table shows tens of thousands of distinct CDR3 sequences, with 60% to 80% occurring only once. The sequencing input was liver tumor tissue from sampling region 1. Documented subset: tumor region T1, superior pole. Source of these receptors: a woman in her twenties or thirties with primary liver carcinoma and hepatitis B virus infection.

As for this clonotype: The missing conserved phenylalanine or tryptophan at the end of this CDR3 makes a read error likely. V is TRBV11-3 and J is TRBJ1-1; 8 bases are a match to TRBD1. V dropped 9 bases and J dropped 4; count of bases not matched to a gene: 10. CDR3 length: 14 residues. Germline V gene lookup returns CDR1 SGHNT and CDR2 YENEEA. This CDR3 reads CASNLETGGTEAFI. CDR3 nucleotide sequence: TGTGCCAGTAACTTAGAAACAGGGGGCACTGAAGCTTTCATT.

To note about this clonotype: An end of the junction differs from the germline gene, which may be a read error. The chain couples TRBV4-3 to TRBJ2-3, with D possibly matching TRBD2 (6 bases). CDR1 is LGHNA, CDR2 YSLEER, per germline. The CDR3 runs to 17 residues. The CDR3 spells CASSPRAGRRAGNTRYF. Here the CDR3 DNA reads TGCGCCAGCAGCCCCCGGGCGGGCAGGAGGGCGGGTAATACGCGGTATTTT.

V and J are TRBV7-2 and TRBJ1-1, with D unclear. CDR3 size: 13 residues. The germline CDR1 and CDR2 sequences are SGHTA and FQGNSA. With 5 bases removed from V and 7 bases from J, the gap between germline ends came to 14 bases. The CDR3 is CASSIVVHGEAFF. The CDR3 region has the DNA TGTGCCAGCAGCATAGTAGTTCATGGTGAAGCTTTCTTT.

This clonotype came up once. Relative to the germline gene, one junction end is altered; a read error may explain this. The chain couples TRBV29-1 to TRBJ2-1; 13 nucleotides line up with TRBD2. Per the germline V gene, CDR1 is SQVTM and CDR2 is ANQGSEA. The CDR3 length is 16 residues. The CDR3 coding sequence is TGCAGCCTTGCCCCTGGACTAGCGGGAGAATATAATGAGCAGTTATTC. Translated: CSLAPGLAGEYNEQLF.

A single count supports this clonotype. The chain couples TRBV6-2 or TRBV6-3 to TRBJ2-1; the D call may be TRBD1 or TRBD2 (5 bases each). Germline V lookup: CDR1 MNHEY, CDR2 SVGEGT. This CDR3 is built from 14 residues. Trimming left V 5 bases short and J 4 bases short, with 12 bases between. The CDR3 DNA is TGTGCCAGCAGTCCGATGGGGGTTTACAATGAGCAGTTCTTC. As protein: CASSPMGVYNEQFF.

CDR3 coding DNA: TGTGCCAGCAGCTTAGATCCCACAGACTACGAGCAGTACTTC. Its protein is CASSLDPTDYEQYF. The chain links TRBV11-2 to TRBJ2-7, with D unclear. Trimming stripped 0 bases from V and 3 bases from J, with 9 bases between. This CDR3 spans 14 amino acids. Germline assignment: CDR1 SGHAT and CDR2 FQNNGV.

This chain uses TRBV28 with TRBJ2-5; D is undetermined. In germline, CDR1 is MDHEN, CDR2 SYDVKM. The CDR3 covers 14 residues. Here the CDR3 DNA reads TGTGTCAACAGTTCCATCCTACCCCAAGAGACCCAGTACTTC. Its translation: CVNSSILPQETQYF.

As to this clonotype: The CDR3 carries no conserved terminal phenylalanine or tryptophan, so it likely arises from a read error. This chain connects TRBV6-5 to TRBJ2-2; maybe TRBD1 (5 bases). The length of the CDR3 is 15 residues. Per the germline V gene, CDR1 is MNHEY and CDR2 is SVGAGI. The CDR3 is CASSPRTRFTWELFL. Here the CDR3 DNA reads TGTGCCAGCAGTCCGCGGACAAGGTTCACCTGGGAGCTGTTTTTA.

On this clonotype itself: The germline gene is not matched at one end of the junction; a read error may be the cause. The V gene is TRBV11-2, the J gene TRBJ2-7; the match to TRBD1 covers 7 bases. CDR3 length: 14 residues. CDR1 and CDR2 from the germline V gene are SGHAT and FQNNGV. The DNA for the CDR3 is TGTGTCAGCAGCCGCCTCGGGATAGGGGGCGGGCAATACTTC. It is translated as CVSSRLGIGGGQYF.

V is TRBV28 and J is TRBJ1-4; the D is unclear. The CDR3 extends over 14 amino acids. Germline CDR1 MDHEN, CDR2 SYDVKM. Trimming left V 4 bases short and J 6 bases short, with 12 bases between. CDR3 loop: CASSYSGGYEKLFF. Written as DNA, the CDR3 is TGTGCCAGCAGTTATTCTGGCGGGTATGAAAAACTGTTTTTT.

The rearrangement links TRBV11-2 to TRBJ2-1; D unresolved. The germline V gene encodes CDR1 SGHAT and CDR2 FQNNGV. The CDR3 is made up of 15 amino acids. Trimming cost V 0 bases and J 9 bases, with 15 bases left between them. DNA for the CDR3: TGTGCCAGCAGCTTAGAGAGTGTGAGTGTGAGTGAGCAGTTCTTC. This translates into CASSLESVSVSEQFF.

In regard to this clonotype: One end of the junction fails to match germline, which may point to a read error. The chain employs TRBV11-2 and TRBJ2-2, with D unresolved. The germline gives CDR1 SGHAT, CDR2 FQNNGV. The CDR3 is made up of 15 amino acids. As DNA, the CDR3 is TGTGCTAGCATCTTAGATCCGACTGTAACCGGGGAGCTGTTTTTT. Protein: CASILDPTVTGELFF.

J is TRBJ2-1 and V is TRBV5-4; TRBD2 matches 8 bases. Germline V gene lookup returns CDR1 SGHNT and CDR2 YYREEE (reference sequence). V shed 3 bases and J 0 bases; nucleotides not matched to a gene: 5. CDR3 size: 16 residues. The CDR3 sequence: CASSSTSASSYNEQFF. The CDR3 DNA is TGTGCCAGCAGCTCGACTAGCGCAAGCTCCTACAATGAGCAGTTCTTC.

The chain combines TRBV11-2 with TRBJ1-1, with 7 bases matching TRBD1. The CDR3 totals 20 residues. V was clipped by 5 bases and J by 2 bases; unmatched bases: 23. Germline V gives CDR1 SGHAT, CDR2 FQNNGV. The CDR3 reads CASSALNRGRKRRSNTEAFF. The CDR3, as DNA: TGTGCCAGCAGCGCTCTGAACAGGGGTCGCAAGAGGCGGAGTAACACTGAAGCTTTCTTT.

For this clonotype: Because it lacks the conserved phenylalanine or tryptophan at the end, this CDR3 is likely a read error. The gene calls are TRBV11-2 and TRBJ2-3; 7 bases map to TRBD1. With V trimmed by 5 bases and J by 5 bases, 13 bases remained unmatched. This CDR3 spans 16 amino acids. Germline lookup yields CDR1 SGHAT and CDR2 FQNNGV. The CDR3: CASSRARQGSGDTQYS. DNA of the CDR3: TGTGCCAGCAGCCGGGCGCGACAGGGAAGTGGAGATACGCAGTATTCT.